The clone carrying this T cell receptor beta chain was detected many times. Its antigen is still unknown. This record belongs to a study of beta chain features in type 1 diabetes. Trimming left V 1 base short and J 7 bases short, with 11 bases between. Germline CDR1 and CDR2: SGHAT and FQNNGV. This CDR3 is 14 amino acids long. Notes on the study in general: VDJ junctions from patients with type 1 diabetes contained fewer insertions and more deletions. Comparison showed that naive, central memory and Treg TCRB repertoires appeared more similar among patients than among healthy donors.

Sequenced material consisted of expressed TCRB transcripts (all of the isolated RNA was reverse transcribed). The protocol was immunoSEQ multiplex PCR, while the TCRdb copy is restricted to in-frame clones and leaves out a portion. The table records 250,000 to 300,000 clones, roughly 8% of them present only once. The clonotype originates from a young woman in good health. The chain couples TRBV11-2 to TRBJ2-1, with a possible D match to TRBD1 (6 bases). The material sequenced was central memory CD4+ T cells from blood. The CDR3 DNA is TGTGCCAGCAGCTTAGGGACAGCTACAAATGAGCAGTTCTTC. Translated: CASSLGTATNEQFF. Full variable domain (missing parts from reference TRBV11-2 and TRBJ2-1): EAGVAQSPRYKIIEKRQSVAFWCNPISGHATLYWYQQILGQGPKLLIQFQNNGVVDDSQLPKDRFSAERLKGVDSTLKIQPAKLEDSAVYLCASSLGTATNEQFFGPGTRLTVL.